This T cell receptor (beta chain) was sequenced for a study of control samples from healthy donors and cancer patients. CDR1 MNHEY and CDR2 SVGAGI come from the germline V gene. The CDR3 length is 12 residues. V dropped 6 bases and J dropped 4 bases, with 9 bases sitting between them. Method: immunoSEQ multiplex PCR; TCRdb's copy keeps in-frame clones and lacks some. The repertoire holds roughly 170,000 clones, with around 93% as singletons. Sequenced input: blood. The source of this sequence is a woman aged 60-75 years in good health. The J gene is TRBJ1-2, the V gene TRBV6-5, with D possibly being TRBD1 (6 bases). CDR3 nucleotides: TGTGCCAGCAGACAGGGAGGCTATGGCTACACCTTC. This translates into CASRQGGYGYTF.